This T cell receptor beta chain was captured by sequencing in a study of shared clonotypes between healthy human individuals. About the study: Three plates were used per donor for CD4 naive, three for CD4 memory, two for CD8 naive and one for CD8 memory.

Investigators divided CD4+ cells into CD45RA+ naive and CD45RA-negative memory subsets. The CDR3 is 15 amino acids. Trimming took 0 bases from V and 6 from J, leaving 12 bases between them. From germline, CDR1 is LNHNV and CDR2 YYDKDF (reference sequence). Study-wide points: Some naive CD4 clonotypes, roughly 4.8%, turned up in common across several donors.

Clones were read by immunoSEQ multiplex PCR, and TCRdb kept only the in-frame ones, dropping some. Of about 980,000 clones listed, around three quarters are singletons. Concerning this clone: Antigen specificity is unknown.

The rearrangement uses TRBV15 and TRBJ1-5; tentatively, D is TRBD1 (5 bases). Sequencing input: memory CD4+ T cells sorted from blood. Subset here: CD45RA-negative fraction. This TCR came from a man aged 18-30 years in good health. In DNA form, the CDR3 reads TGTGCCACCAGCAGAGATTCGGCAGGGCTTCAGCCCCAGCATTTT. This gives the protein CATSRDSAGLQPQHF.